Presented here are 2 T cell receptor beta chains from one specimen sequenced in a study of T-cell reconstitution after alpha-beta-depleted transplantation in children (dated by TCRdb to 2016 to 2017). Library preparation was by PCR. Data came from an Illumina HiSeq 2500. TCR library preparation used molecular barcoding, with unique molecular identifiers applied to normalize quantification of the TCRbeta repertoire. TCRdb trimmed the raw reads at Q25, called clones with MiXCR and kept productive beta chains. CDR3 protein sequences are deduplicated, and each keeps its most common genes and DNA. A total of about 360,000 distinct CDR3 sequences appear in this sample, roughly 14% of them only once. About 4.5% of the sample belongs to the ten largest clones. The specimen was PBMCs, collected from the stem cell graft. These receptors were obtained from a human donor who donated a stem cell graft to a child with Fanconi anemia.

The genes are TRBV4-3 and TRBJ2-3, with 8 bases matching TRBD1. This CDR3 comprises 16 residues. Germline V lookup: CDR1 LGHNA, CDR2 YSLEER. Trimming cost V 3 bases and J 3 bases; bases outside gene matches: 8. The CDR3 coding sequence is TGCGCCAGCAGCCACGGGGACAGGATGACGACAGATACGCAGTATTTT. Translated: CASSHGDRMTTDTQYF.

This clonotype was found many times. The rearrangement links TRBV24-1 to TRBJ2-1; D not resolved. V lost 3 bases and J 15 bases, leaving 14 bases between the germline ends. The germline gives CDR1 KGHDR, CDR2 SFDVKD. CDR3 length: 12 residues. CDR3 region: CATSDLYKALFF. CDR3 sequence (DNA): TGTGCCACCAGTGATCTATACAAGGCTCTGTTCTTC.